The 29 T cell receptor beta chains below come from one sample, sequenced in a study of shared clonotypes between healthy human individuals. TCRdb's copy holds only in-frame clones and misses some; the assay was immunoSEQ multiplex PCR. The sample lists about 1 million clones; more than 60% were seen once. Sequencing was performed on memory CD4+ T cells sorted from blood. This sample's subset: CD45RA-negative fraction. Every receptor here comes from a young man in good health.

The chain combines TRBV6-1 with TRBJ2-7, with D unclear. The CDR3 contains 13 residues. Trimming stripped 10 bases from V and 7 bases from J, with 20 bases between. Per the germline V gene, CDR1 is MNHNS and CDR2 is SASEGT. The CDR3 sequence is CATSTVRVGEQYF. The CDR3 DNA reads as TGTGCCACCTCTACAGTAAGGGTAGGGGAGCAGTACTTC.

The chain combines TRBV9 with TRBJ2-1; 14 bases fit TRBD2. The V gene end was trimmed by 3 bases and the J gene end by 2 bases; junction bases not matched to a gene: 4. Per germline, CDR1 SGDLS and CDR2 YYNGEE. CDR3 size: 17 residues. The CDR3: CASSARTSGGTYNEQFF. In nucleotides, the CDR3 is TGTGCCAGCAGCGCCCGGACTAGCGGGGGGACCTACAATGAGCAGTTCTTC.

The V call is TRBV5-6, the J call TRBJ2-2; 8 nucleotides align to TRBD1. Per germline, CDR1 SGHDT and CDR2 YYEEEE. With 3 bases clipped from V and 6 bases from J, the junction kept 10 bases outside the gene matches. CDR3 length: 16 amino acids. The CDR3 DNA is TGTGCCAGCAGCTACGGACAGGGCATAAGGGCCGGGGAGCTGTTTTTT. As protein: CASSYGQGIRAGELFF.

This clone was picked up one time. The gene calls are TRBV19 and TRBJ1-5; 7 nucleotides line up with TRBD1. CDR1 is LNHDA and CDR2 is SQIVND in the germline V gene (reference sequence). Germline trimming cut 3 bases from V and 2 bases from J; bases unmatched to any gene: 4. This CDR3 is built from 15 residues. The DNA of the CDR3 is TGTGCCAGTAGTATGGGAGGGGGCGGCAATCAGCCCCAGCATTTT. This sequence encodes CASSMGGGGNQPQHF.

The chain couples TRBV6-1 to TRBJ2-1; 10 positions match TRBD2. The J segment lost 5 bases and the V segment lost 7 bases, leaving 5 bases of the junction unmatched. Per germline, CDR1 MNHNS and CDR2 SASEGT. CDR3 size: 14 residues. The CDR3 is CASTNSGGHNEQFF. CDR3 nucleotide sequence: TGTGCCAGCACGAATAGCGGGGGGCACAATGAGCAGTTCTTC.

As concerns this clone: A far larger clone is a single base away, which makes a read error likely. The same CDR3 is also encoded by other DNA sequences in this sample. This chain links TRBV7-9 with TRBJ1-1, with D perhaps matching TRBD1 (5 bases). V was clipped by 5 bases and J by 1 base, with 8 bases between them. The length of the CDR3 is 13 residues. Per the germline V gene, CDR1 is SEHNR and CDR2 is FQNEAQ (reference sequence). Here the CDR3 DNA reads TGTGCCAGCAGCACGACAGCGAACACTGAAGCTTTCTTT. This encodes CASSTTANTEAFF.

The chain joins TRBV2 to TRBJ1-2; no definite D call. Germline-derived CDR1 and CDR2 are SNHLY and FYNNEI. Trimming shortened V by 8 bases and J by 6 bases, and 13 bases separated the two germline ends. The CDR3 has 12 amino acids. The CDR3: CASRRLRDGYTF. The CDR3, as DNA: TGTGCCAGCCGTCGGCTTCGGGATGGCTACACCTTC. Full variable domain (missing parts from reference TRBV2 and TRBJ1-2): EPEVTQTPSHQVTQMGQEVILRCVPISNHLYFYWYRQILGQKVEFLVSFYNNEISEKSEIFDDQFSVERPDGSNFTLKIRSTKLEDSAMYFCASRRLRDGYTFGSGTRLTVV.

CDR3 DNA: TGTGCCAGCTCACCCGGGACTAGCGGAGCCTACAATGAGCAGTTCTTC. Translated: CASSPGTSGAYNEQFF. The V call is TRBV18, the J call TRBJ2-1; 11 bases fit TRBD2. In germline, CDR1 is KGHSH, CDR2 LQKENI. The CDR3 loop spans 16 amino acids. V trimming: 3 bases; J trimming: 2 bases; junction bases outside the gene matches: 3.

CDR3 DNA sequence: TGTGCCAGTAGTTCAACGGTATCTGAAGCTTTCTTT. It is translated as CASSSTVSEAFF. V and J are TRBV19 and TRBJ1-1; D is uncertain. Germline V gene data show CDR1 as LNHDA and CDR2 as SQIVND (reference sequence). The CDR3 contains 12 residues. The V and J ends lost 5 bases and 6 bases respectively, with 10 bases between them. Based on the CDR3 plus reference TRBV19 and TRBJ1-1, the full variable domain is DGGITQSPKYLFRKEGQNVTLSCEQNLNHDAMYWYRQDPGQGLRLIYYSQIVNDFQKGDIAEGYSVSREKKESFPLTVTSAQKNPTAFYLCASSSTVSEAFFGQGTRLTVV.

V gene TRBV7-2 combines with J gene TRBJ2-1, with a tentative D call TRBD2 (6 bases). The CDR3 spans 14 residues. The V end was cut by 6 bases, the J end by 7 bases, with 16 bases between. The V gene's germline CDR1 is SGHTA and CDR2 FQGNSA. As DNA, the CDR3 is TGTGCCAGCAGGGATATGAGGAGGGTAAATGAGCAGTTCTTC. Amino acid sequence: CASRDMRRVNEQFF.

CDR3 amino acids: CAWSVLVNEQFF. CDR3 sequence (DNA): TGTGCCTGGAGTGTACTTGTCAATGAGCAGTTCTTC. V gene TRBV30 combines with J gene TRBJ2-1; D gene ambiguous. The CDR3 runs to 12 residues. V lost 0 bases and J 6 bases, leaving 6 bases between the germline ends. Germline CDR1 is GTSNPN and CDR2 is SVGIG (reference sequence).

The chain couples TRBV18 to TRBJ2-1; no firm D call. From germline, CDR1 is KGHSH and CDR2 LQKENI. V was trimmed by 2 bases and J by 13 bases, leaving 15 bases between them. The CDR3 runs to 13 residues. CDR3 in DNA: TGTGCCAGCTCACCAGGGGAAAGGGCGAGCCAGTTCTTC. Its translation is CASSPGERASQFF.

This clone appeared a single time. The rearrangement links TRBV5-4 to TRBJ2-7, with D possibly TRBD1 on 7 matching bases. This CDR3 contains 16 residues. Trimming removed 4 bases from V and 4 bases from J, with 21 bases in between. Germline V lookup: CDR1 SGHNT, CDR2 YYREEE (reference sequence). CDR3 bases: TGTGCCAGCAGCCCTGGCGGGGACAGCTCTTCTTACGAGCAGTACTTC. Translating it yields CASSPGGDSSSYEQYF.

About this clone: At one boundary the junction diverges from the germline segment, which might be a read error. V usage is TRBV7-7 and J usage is TRBJ2-5, with 7 bases fitting TRBD2. Germline values: CDR1 SSHAT, CDR2 FNYEAQ (reference sequence). The CDR3 contains 15 residues. The CDR3 DNA follows: TGTGCTAGCAGCCCGAGCGGGGTCGGCGGAGAGACCCAGTACTTC. Its translation is CASSPSGVGGETQYF.

Comment on this clone: This CDR3 is also generated by other DNA sequences in the sample. The gene calls are TRBV18 and TRBJ1-5; D is perhaps TRBD1 (6 bases). The CDR3 runs to 16 residues. The germline V gene has CDR1 KGHSH and CDR2 LQKENI. V lost 3 bases and J 0 bases, leaving 12 bases between the germline ends. The CDR3 DNA is TGTGCCAGCTCACCTTCTACAGGGAATAGCAATCAGCCCCAGCATTTT. Residues: CASSPSTGNSNQPQHF. Complete variable domain (other parts from reference TRBV18 and TRBJ1-5): NAGVMQNPRHLVRRRGQEARLRCSPMKGHSHVYWYRQLPEEGLKFMVYLQKENIIDESGMPKERFSAEFPKEGPSILRIQQVVRGDSAAYFCASSPSTGNSNQPQHFGDGTRLSIL.

This clone was counted a single time. This sample also contains other DNA sequences that code for the same CDR3. The rearrangement links TRBV18 to TRBJ2-2; 10 bases are a match to TRBD1. The germline V gene has CDR1 KGHSH and CDR2 LQKENI. The CDR3 is 16 residues long. Trimming cost V 2 bases and J 3 bases; bases outside gene matches: 3. CDR3 protein: CASSPRQGADTGELFF. The CDR3 nucleotides are TGTGCCAGCTCACCAAGACAGGGGGCGGACACCGGGGAGCTGTTTTTT.

As concerns this clone: Different DNA sequences within this sample yield the same CDR3. The rearrangement links TRBV5-1 to TRBJ2-5; D might be TRBD2 (6 bases). Germline V gives CDR1 SGHRS, CDR2 YFSETQ. Trimming cost V 4 bases and J 0 bases, with 10 bases left between them. This CDR3 is 14 amino acids long. CDR3 DNA: TGCGCCAGCAGCCTGGCGGGGAACCAAGAGACCCAGTACTTC. It codes for CASSLAGNQETQYF.

The CDR3 loop reads CASSLAAGRSYNEQFF. CDR3 DNA: TGTGCCAGCAGTTTAGCGGCAGGGCGCTCCTACAATGAGCAGTTCTTC. The chain is built from TRBV27 and TRBJ2-1; D possibly corresponds to TRBD1 (5 bases). Germline CDR1 reads MNHEY; CDR2 reads SMNVEV (reference sequence). The CDR3 covers 16 residues. The V end lost 2 bases, the J end lost 0 bases, and 11 bases lay between the germline ends.

The V and J genes are TRBV5-6 and TRBJ2-3; no clear D gene. V lost 4 bases to trimming and J lost 2 bases, with 14 bases between them. CDR3 length: 15 residues. Per germline, CDR1 SGHDT and CDR2 YYEEEE. The CDR3 coding sequence is TGTGCCAGCAGCGCACAAACAGAGATCACAGATACGCAGTATTTT. This codes for CASSAQTEITDTQYF.

The V and J genes are TRBV6-1 and TRBJ2-3, with 10 bases fitting TRBD2. Germline V CDR1 and CDR2: MNHNS, SASEGT. The CDR3 consists of 17 residues. V lost 3 bases to trimming and J lost 2 bases; unmatched junction nucleotides: 8. The CDR3 region has the DNA TGTGCCAGCAGTGATTGGGGCCTAGCGGGGGACACAGATACGCAGTATTTT. This codes for CASSDWGLAGDTDTQYF.

The V and J genes are TRBV25-1 and TRBJ2-5; D is perhaps TRBD1 or TRBD2 (5 bases each). The CDR3 loop spans 15 amino acids. Trimming pared 2 bases from V and 1 base from J, leaving 11 bases between. Per the germline V gene, CDR1 is MGHDK and CDR2 is SYGVNS. The CDR3 DNA reads as TGTGCCAGCAGTGAAGGGGGAAGGGCCCAAGAGACCCAGTACTTC. It is translated as CASSEGGRAQETQYF. Combining the CDR3 with reference TRBV25-1 and TRBJ2-5 gives the whole variable domain EADIYQTPRYLVIGTGKKITLECSQTMGHDKMYWYQQDPGMELHLIHYSYGVNSTEKGDLSSESTVSRIRTEHFPLTLESARPSHTSQYLCASSEGGRAQETQYFGPGTRLLVL.

The V and J genes are TRBV2 and TRBJ2-2; 7 bases match TRBD1. The V gene end was trimmed by 7 bases and the J gene end by 4 bases; junction bases not matched to a gene: 3. The CDR3 extends over 13 amino acids. Germline V CDR1 and CDR2: SNHLY, FYNNEI. CDR3 bases: TGTGCCAGCAAGGGACAGTCCACCGGGGAGCTGTTTTTT. Translation gives CASKGQSTGELFF. Drawing the rest from reference TRBV2 and TRBJ2-2, the complete variable domain is EPEVTQTPSHQVTQMGQEVILRCVPISNHLYFYWYRQILGQKVEFLVSFYNNEISEKSEIFDDQFSVERPDGSNFTLKIRSTKLEDSAMYFCASKGQSTGELFFGEGSRLTVL.

Comments on this clone: A far larger clone is only one base removed, so a read error is likely. J is TRBJ2-7 and V is TRBV5-5; D not resolved. V was clipped by 0 bases and J by 2 bases, with 6 bases between them. The germline V gene encodes CDR1 SGHKS and CDR2 YYEKEE (reference sequence). The CDR3 spans 13 residues. The CDR3 spells CASSLADTYEQYF. CDR3 bases: TGTGCCAGCAGCTTGGCCGACACCTACGAGCAGTACTTC.

The chain employs TRBV27 and TRBJ1-2; 8 bases map to TRBD1. The V gene end was trimmed by 3 bases and the J gene end by 8 bases; junction bases not matched to a gene: 17. Germline V gene lookup returns CDR1 MNHEY and CDR2 SMNVEV (reference sequence). The CDR3 length is 17 residues. In nucleotides, the CDR3 is TGTGCCAGCAGTTTCTACTCTCCCCCCCAGGGGGCGACGGGCTACACCTTC. Amino acids: CASSFYSPPQGATGYTF.

The chain recombines TRBV7-3 with TRBJ2-7; 8 bases are shared with TRBD1. Germline values: CDR1 SGHTA, CDR2 FQGTGA. CDR3 size: 13 residues. V was pared by 5 bases and J by 6 bases, with 6 bases of the junction left unmatched. CDR3 DNA sequence: TGTGCCAGCAGCCTCCGGACAGGGTCCGAGCAGTACTTC. Translating gives CASSLRTGSEQYF.

The V call is TRBV7-8, the J call TRBJ1-6; weak D call: TRBD1 (5 bases). The V end was cut by 6 bases, the J end by 7 bases, with 16 bases between. CDR1 and CDR2 (germline): SGHVS, FQNEAQ. CDR3 length equals 15 residues. The CDR3 sequence: CASRRPGRVNSPLHF. The CDR3 DNA sequence: TGTGCCAGCAGACGGCCGGGACGGGTGAATTCACCCCTCCACTTT. Looking up the rest from reference TRBV7-8 and TRBJ1-6 gives the full variable domain: GAGVSQSPRYKVAKRGQDVALRCDPISGHVSLFWYQQALGQGPEFLTYFQNEAQLDKSGLPSDRFFAERPEGSVSTLKIQRTQQEDSAVYLCASRRPGRVNSPLHFGNGTRLTVT.

The rearrangement links TRBV11-2 to TRBJ2-1, with D tentatively TRBD2 (6 bases). Trimming cost V 1 base and J 3 bases, with 13 bases left between them. CDR1 is SGHAT and CDR2 is FQNNGV in the germline V gene. This CDR3 contains 16 residues. CDR3 in amino acids: CASSLVTGGLYNEQFF. The CDR3 DNA is TGTGCCAGCAGCTTAGTAACCGGGGGTCTCTACAATGAGCAGTTCTTC.

The gene calls are TRBV10-3 and TRBJ2-7, with D perhaps TRBD1 or TRBD2 (5 bases each). The CDR3 consists of 15 residues. CDR1 ENHRY and CDR2 SYGVKD come from the germline V gene. V shed 2 bases and J shed 3 bases, with 14 bases lying between them. Here the CDR3 DNA reads TGTGCCATCAGTGAGCCGGGACGGGATAGCTACGAGCAGTACTTC. Translated: CAISEPGRDSYEQYF.

V usage is TRBV2 and J usage is TRBJ1-1; D gene ambiguous. With 4 bases removed from V and 1 base from J, the gap between germline ends came to 13 bases. The CDR3 runs 15 residues. Germline lookup yields CDR1 SNHLY and CDR2 FYNNEI. The CDR3 protein is CASSVYDIKNTEAFF. The DNA for the CDR3 is TGTGCCAGCAGTGTCTACGACATCAAGAACACTGAAGCTTTCTTT. Drawing the rest from reference TRBV2 and TRBJ1-1, the complete variable domain is EPEVTQTPSHQVTQMGQEVILRCVPISNHLYFYWYRQILGQKVEFLVSFYNNEISEKSEIFDDQFSVERPDGSNFTLKIRSTKLEDSAMYFCASSVYDIKNTEAFFGQGTRLTVV.